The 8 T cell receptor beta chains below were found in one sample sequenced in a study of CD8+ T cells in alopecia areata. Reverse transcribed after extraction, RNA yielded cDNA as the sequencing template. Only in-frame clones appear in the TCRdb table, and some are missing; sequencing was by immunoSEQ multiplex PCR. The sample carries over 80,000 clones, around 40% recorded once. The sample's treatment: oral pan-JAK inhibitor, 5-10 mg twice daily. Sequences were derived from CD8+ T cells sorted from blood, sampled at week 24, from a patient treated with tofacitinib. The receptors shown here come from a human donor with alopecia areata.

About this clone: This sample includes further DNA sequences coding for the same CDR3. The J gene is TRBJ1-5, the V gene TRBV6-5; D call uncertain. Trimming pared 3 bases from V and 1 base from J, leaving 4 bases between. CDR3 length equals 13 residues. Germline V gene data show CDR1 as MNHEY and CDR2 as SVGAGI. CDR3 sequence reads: CASSYRSNQPQHF. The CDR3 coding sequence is TGTGCCAGCAGTTATAGGAGCAATCAGCCCCAGCATTTT.

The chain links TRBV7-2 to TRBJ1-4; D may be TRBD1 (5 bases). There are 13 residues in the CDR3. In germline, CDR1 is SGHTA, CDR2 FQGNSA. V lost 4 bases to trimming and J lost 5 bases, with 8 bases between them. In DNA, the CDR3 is TGTGCCAGCAGCTGGGGGAGAAATGAAAAACTGTTTTTT. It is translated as CASSWGRNEKLFF.

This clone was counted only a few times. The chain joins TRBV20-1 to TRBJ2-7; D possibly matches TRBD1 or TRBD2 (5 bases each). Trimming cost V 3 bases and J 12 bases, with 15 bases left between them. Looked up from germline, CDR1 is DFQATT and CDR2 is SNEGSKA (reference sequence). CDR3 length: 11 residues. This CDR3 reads CSASRGGRLYF. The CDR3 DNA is TGCAGTGCTAGCCGGGGCGGGCGGCTGTACTTC.

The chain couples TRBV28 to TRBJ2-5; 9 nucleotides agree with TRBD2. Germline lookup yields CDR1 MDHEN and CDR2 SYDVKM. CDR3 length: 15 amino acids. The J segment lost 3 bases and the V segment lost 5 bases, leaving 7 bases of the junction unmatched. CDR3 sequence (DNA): TGTGCCAGCAGTCCGCTTGGGACTAGCAAAGAGACCCAGTACTTC. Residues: CASSPLGTSKETQYF. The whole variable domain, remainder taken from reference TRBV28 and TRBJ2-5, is DVKVTQSSRYLVKRTGEKVFLECVQDMDHENMFWYRQDPGLGLRLIYFSYDVKMKEKGDIPEGYSVSREKKERFSLILESASTNQTSMYLCASSPLGTSKETQYFGPGTRLLVL.

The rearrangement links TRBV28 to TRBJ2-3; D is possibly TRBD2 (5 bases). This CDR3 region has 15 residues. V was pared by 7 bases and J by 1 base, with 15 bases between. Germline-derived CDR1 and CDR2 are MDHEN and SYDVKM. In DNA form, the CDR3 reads TGTGCCAGCAACCCGGAGTCGGAGGGCACAGATACGCAGTATTTT. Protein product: CASNPESEGTDTQYF.

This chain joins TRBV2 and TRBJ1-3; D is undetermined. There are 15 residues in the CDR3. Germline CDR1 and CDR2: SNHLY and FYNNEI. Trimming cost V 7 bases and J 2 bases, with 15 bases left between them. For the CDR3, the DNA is TGTGCCAGCACGAGGACCGGGGAGGCTGGAAACACCATATATTTT. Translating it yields CASTRTGEAGNTIYF.

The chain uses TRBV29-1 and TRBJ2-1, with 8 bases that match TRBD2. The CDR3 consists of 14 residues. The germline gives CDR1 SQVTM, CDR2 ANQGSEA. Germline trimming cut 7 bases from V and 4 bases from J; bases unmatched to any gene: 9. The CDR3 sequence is CSAGRASEYNEQFF. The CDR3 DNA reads TGCAGCGCCGGGAGGGCTAGCGAGTACAATGAGCAGTTCTTC.

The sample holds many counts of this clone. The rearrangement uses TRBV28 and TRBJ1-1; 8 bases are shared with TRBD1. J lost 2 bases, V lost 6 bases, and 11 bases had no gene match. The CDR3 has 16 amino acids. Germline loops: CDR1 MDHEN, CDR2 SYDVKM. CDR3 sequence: CASRCRDRPINTEAFF. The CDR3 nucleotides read TGTGCCAGCAGGTGCCGGGACAGGCCGATTAACACTGAAGCTTTCTTT.